What follows are 30 T cell receptor beta chains derived from one specimen sequenced in a study of T-cell memory formation after mild COVID-19. One entry per CDR3 protein results from TCRdb running MiXCR on the 5' RACE reads. The sample holds 240,000 or so distinct CDR3 sequences; around 10% are singletons and the top ten take 22%. Sequencing was performed on PBMCs or a T cell subset sorted from them (not recorded which). The receptor source for this set is a man aged 18 to 30 who had mild COVID-19 (a few samples of this study predate the infection). Cell type and time point are not known.

The genes are TRBV18 and TRBJ1-2; D unclear. CDR3 length: 13 residues. V gave up 10 bases and J gave up 8 bases, with 20 bases separating them. The V gene's germline CDR1 is KGHSH and CDR2 LQKENI. CDR3 bases: TGTGCCACCAACCCCCGGGTGAAAAGCGGCTACACCTTC. It codes for CATNPRVKSGYTF.

This clonotype was counted between two and nine times. The chain links TRBV20-1 to TRBJ2-5; D possibly matches TRBD1 or TRBD2 (5 bases each). This CDR3 is built from 16 residues. Trimming removed 0 bases at V and 5 bases at J, with 19 bases between. The germline CDR1 and CDR2 sequences are DFQATT and SNEGSKA (reference sequence). The CDR3 sequence: CSARDLAGWGSETQYF. The CDR3 region has the DNA TGCAGTGCTAGAGACTTGGCGGGTTGGGGGTCGGAGACCCAGTACTTC.

This clonotype was detected many times. V usage is TRBV7-2 and J usage is TRBJ1-1; D unresolved. The CDR3 consists of 14 residues. Germline assignment: CDR1 SGHTA and CDR2 FQGNSA. Between the trimmed V and J ends, which lost 5 bases and 3 bases, there was a span of 13 bases. CDR3 sequence: CASSLTAADTEAFF. The CDR3 DNA sequence: TGTGCCAGCAGCCTCACGGCGGCGGACACTGAAGCTTTCTTT.

The chain joins TRBV29-1 to TRBJ1-2; D gene ambiguous. The CDR3 extends over 12 amino acids. V was cut by 7 bases and J by 4 bases, with 13 bases left in between. Germline V lookup: CDR1 SQVTM, CDR2 ANQGSEA. The CDR3: CSAMDDPYGYTF. The CDR3 DNA is TGCAGCGCAATGGACGACCCCTATGGCTACACCTTC.

In its sample, this clonotype was seen many times. The V call is TRBV5-1, the J call TRBJ2-2; D may match TRBD1 or TRBD2 (6 bases each). Germline V gene lookup returns CDR1 SGHRS and CDR2 YFSETQ. Trimming took off 2 bases at V and 4 bases at J, with 12 bases between the two ends. The CDR3 is made up of 15 amino acids. Written as DNA, the CDR3 is TGCGCCAGCAGCTTACGGGGGCCAACCACCGGGGAGCTGTTTTTT. Its translation: CASSLRGPTTGELFF. Full variable domain (rest looked up from reference TRBV5-1 and TRBJ2-2): KAGVTQTPRYLIKTRGQQVTLSCSPISGHRSVSWYQQTPGQGLQFLFEYFSETQRNKGNFPGRFSGRQFSNSRSEMNVSTLELGDSALYLCASSLRGPTTGELFFGEGSRLTVL.

This clonotype occurred many times. The CDR3: CASSTHGGRNTEAFF. The DNA of the CDR3 is TGTGCCAGCAGCACACACGGGGGCCGGAACACTGAAGCTTTCTTT. V is TRBV7-9 and J is TRBJ1-1; D possibly corresponds to TRBD1 (6 bases). CDR1 SEHNR and CDR2 FQNEAQ come from the germline V gene (reference sequence). V lost 5 bases and J 1 base, leaving 14 bases between the germline ends. This CDR3 is built from 15 residues.

The sample holds a few counts of this clonotype. This chain joins TRBV20-1 and TRBJ1-2, with 8 bases fitting TRBD1. J lost 5 bases, V lost 3 bases, and 8 bases had no gene match. This CDR3 has 14 amino acids. The germline gives CDR1 DFQATT, CDR2 SNEGSKA (reference sequence). CDR3 nucleotide sequence: TGCAGTGCTAGGGGGACAGGCACGCGGTATGGCTACACCTTC. This gives the protein CSARGTGTRYGYTF.

This clonotype was seen more than once but under ten times. V usage is TRBV19 and J usage is TRBJ2-2, with a weak D call TRBD1 (6 bases). V was clipped by 3 bases and J by 4 bases, with 9 bases between them. The length of the CDR3 is 14 residues. Germline CDR1 is LNHDA and CDR2 is SQIVND (reference sequence). CDR3 sequence (DNA): TGTGCCAGTAGTATTGGACAGTCCACCGGGGAGCTGTTTTTT. This translates into CASSIGQSTGELFF.

Only a few counts were recorded for this clonotype. The chain has TRBV3-1 and TRBJ2-4; D is unclear. CDR3 size: 12 residues. CDR1 LGHDT and CDR2 YNNKEL come from the germline V gene (reference sequence). V was trimmed by 0 bases and J by 8 bases, leaving 5 bases between them. CDR3 protein: CASSQETHIQYF. CDR3 bases: TGTGCCAGCAGCCAAGAGACCCACATTCAGTACTTC.

V is TRBV6-5 and J is TRBJ1-2; no definite D call. This CDR3 comprises 11 residues. Germline values: CDR1 MNHEY, CDR2 SVGAGI. Trimming took off 6 bases at V and 0 bases at J, with 2 bases between the two ends. In nucleotides, the CDR3 is TGTGCCAGCAGGGCTAACTATGGCTACACCTTC. Its protein is CASRANYGYTF.

The chain couples TRBV6-1 to TRBJ1-1; perhaps TRBD1 as D (6 bases). CDR3 length: 14 residues. Per germline, CDR1 MNHNS and CDR2 SASEGT. The ends were cut back, 4 bases at V and 6 bases at J, with 15 bases in the middle. DNA of the CDR3: TGTGCCAGCAGTGGGGCGGCGGGGGCGGCTGAAGCTTTCTTT. Translated: CASSGAAGAAEAFF.

This clonotype occurred a few times. The CDR3 spells CASSAVGEGAKNIQYF. CDR3 DNA: TGTGCCAGCAGTGCGGTGGGGGAGGGGGCCAAAAACATTCAGTACTTC. The genes are TRBV2 and TRBJ2-4; 7 bases line up with TRBD2. V lost 4 bases to trimming and J lost 1 base; unmatched junction nucleotides: 7. Germline V gene data show CDR1 as SNHLY and CDR2 as FYNNEI. The CDR3 has 16 amino acids.

This clonotype was picked up a small number of times. The CDR3 sequence is CASSPRATSGGNEQFF. The CDR3 DNA reads TGTGCCAGCTCACCACGGGCGACTAGCGGGGGGAATGAGCAGTTCTTC. The chain combines TRBV18 with TRBJ2-1, with 13 bases matching TRBD2. The CDR3 consists of 16 residues. Germline lookup yields CDR1 KGHSH and CDR2 LQKENI. V shed 1 base and J 7 bases; nucleotides not matched to a gene: 4.

The V and J genes are TRBV5-6 and TRBJ2-3, with D perhaps matching TRBD1 (6 bases). Germline CDR1 is SGHDT and CDR2 is YYEEEE. The CDR3 has 14 residues. V shed 9 bases and J shed 0 bases, with 14 bases lying between them. In DNA, the CDR3 is TGTGCCATGGGGACCGGGACAAGCACAGATACGCAGTATTTT. Its protein product is CAMGTGTSTDTQYF.

This rearrangement joins TRBV12-3 or TRBV12-4 to TRBJ2-1, with D possibly TRBD1 on 5 matching bases. The CDR3 has 15 residues. The V end lost 3 bases, the J end lost 2 bases, and 11 bases lay between the germline ends. In nucleotides, the CDR3 is TGTGCCAGCAGTTTTGGGGCAACCACCTACAATGAGCAGTTCTTC. It specifies CASSFGATTYNEQFF.

This clonotype showed up just a few times. V and J are TRBV4-3 and TRBJ1-1; D not certain. The CDR3 loop spans 16 amino acids. Trimming pared 1 base from V and 6 bases from J, leaving 18 bases between. CDR1 LGHNA and CDR2 YSLEER come from the germline V gene. CDR3: CASSQGGPPTTPEAFF. The CDR3 nucleotides are TGCGCCAGCAGCCAAGGTGGACCGCCAACGACACCTGAAGCTTTCTTT.

This clonotype was detected a few times. The rearrangement uses TRBV5-1 and TRBJ1-1; D unclear. This CDR3 contains 11 residues. Germline V gives CDR1 SGHRS, CDR2 YFSETQ. V was trimmed by 5 bases and J by 0 bases, leaving 2 bases between them. In DNA, the CDR3 is TGCGCCAGCAGGGTGAACACTGAAGCTTTCTTT. It is translated as CASRVNTEAFF.

This clonotype was picked up a small number of times. V and J are TRBV15 and TRBJ2-7, with 9 nucleotides matching TRBD2. J gave up 6 bases and V 4 bases, and 16 bases lay outside the gene matches. The CDR3 spans 17 residues. The germline gives CDR1 LNHNV, CDR2 YYDKDF (reference sequence). The DNA for the CDR3 is TGTGCCACCAGCATCGGTTTGCGGGGGGGCCGTTTGATCGAGCAGTACTTC. Translation: CATSIGLRGGRLIEQYF.

This clonotype came up a few times. Here the CDR3 DNA reads TGCGCCAGCAGCCATGTGGGGGGCCGGGGGAACACCGGGGAGCTGTTTTTT. It encodes CASSHVGGRGNTGELFF. V usage is TRBV4-3 and J usage is TRBJ2-2, with D perhaps TRBD1 or TRBD2 (6 bases each). Germline lookup yields CDR1 LGHNA and CDR2 YSLEER. The CDR3 is 17 residues long. V lost 3 bases and J 1 base, leaving 15 bases between the germline ends.

This chain joins TRBV7-9 and TRBJ1-1; D remains unclear. Trimming removed 1 base at V and 1 base at J, with 10 bases between. This CDR3 has 15 amino acids. The germline V gene has CDR1 SEHNR and CDR2 FQNEAQ (reference sequence). DNA of the CDR3: TGTGCCAGCAGCTTAGGGACGGCTTGGAACACTGAAGCTTTCTTT. It codes for CASSLGTAWNTEAFF.

V gene TRBV5-1 combines with J gene TRBJ2-1; TRBD2 aligns across 9 bases. Germline trimming cut 5 bases from V and 2 bases from J; bases unmatched to any gene: 8. This CDR3 region has 16 residues. Germline V gene data show CDR1 as SGHRS and CDR2 as YFSETQ. CDR3 amino acids: CASSAGGLSTYNEQFF. CDR3 sequence (DNA): TGCGCCAGCAGTGCGGGGGGGCTTAGCACCTACAATGAGCAGTTCTTC.

In this sample, this clonotype turned up a few times. V is TRBV5-8 and J is TRBJ1-2; D call uncertain. Per germline, CDR1 SGHTS and CDR2 YDEGEE. This CDR3 has 14 amino acids. V gave up 0 bases and J gave up 6 bases, with 12 bases separating them. The CDR3 loop reads CASSLDSSRNGYTF. In DNA form, the CDR3 reads TGTGCCAGCAGCTTGGACAGTTCCAGAAATGGCTACACCTTC.

A few counts support this clonotype. This chain joins TRBV19 and TRBJ2-5, with D perhaps TRBD1 (5 bases). V was clipped by 5 bases and J by 5 bases, with 12 bases between them. The CDR3 extends over 13 amino acids. The germline gives CDR1 LNHDA, CDR2 SQIVND (reference sequence). CDR3 amino acids: CASSGVSGETQYF. The CDR3 DNA sequence: TGTGCCAGTAGTGGGGTTTCAGGGGAGACCCAGTACTTC. Full variable domain (missing parts from reference TRBV19 and TRBJ2-5): DGGITQSPKYLFRKEGQNVTLSCEQNLNHDAMYWYRQDPGQGLRLIYYSQIVNDFQKGDIAEGYSVSREKKESFPLTVTSAQKNPTAFYLCASSGVSGETQYFGPGTRLLVL.

The chain has TRBV28 and TRBJ2-2; 9 nucleotides agree with TRBD2. The germline V gene encodes CDR1 MDHEN and CDR2 SYDVKM. The CDR3 consists of 14 residues. V was pared by 9 bases and J by 8 bases, with 10 bases of the junction left unmatched. The CDR3 sequence: CASSSGTGAGELFF. The CDR3 region has the DNA TGTGCCAGTTCTAGCGGGACCGGGGCGGGGGAGCTGTTTTTT.

This clonotype has a count of ten or more. The chain uses TRBV18 and TRBJ2-3; a weak D match, TRBD2 (6 bases). The CDR3 is 17 residues long. Trimming pared 1 base from V and 2 bases from J, leaving 16 bases between. Germline CDR1 and CDR2: KGHSH and LQKENI. As DNA, the CDR3 is TGTGCCAGCTCACCACACGTAGCAGGAGGGACCACAGATACGCAGTATTTT. This codes for CASSPHVAGGTTDTQYF. The full variable domain, completed using reference TRBV18 and TRBJ2-3, is NAGVMQNPRHLVRRRGQEARLRCSPMKGHSHVYWYRQLPEEGLKFMVYLQKENIIDESGMPKERFSAEFPKEGPSILRIQQVVRGDSAAYFCASSPHVAGGTTDTQYFGPGTRLTVL.

Ten or more counts support this clonotype. This sequence joins TRBV5-1 and TRBJ2-1, with 9 positions matching TRBD2. Unmatched junction bases numbered 5, after V lost 4 bases and J lost 0 bases. Germline-derived CDR1 and CDR2 are SGHRS and YFSETQ. The CDR3 length is 16 residues. CDR3 residues: CASSDSGGSSYNEQFF. The DNA for the CDR3 is TGCGCCAGCAGCGATAGCGGGGGCAGCTCCTACAATGAGCAGTTCTTC.

This clonotype has just a few counts. V is TRBV12-3 or TRBV12-4 and J is TRBJ1-2; D is unresolved. CDR3 size: 14 residues. Trimming shortened V by 5 bases and J by 4 bases, and 14 bases separated the two germline ends. CDR3 region: CASSPPGVIYGYTF. The DNA for the CDR3 is TGTGCCAGCAGTCCTCCCGGGGTCATCTATGGCTACACCTTC.

The V call is TRBV7-2, the J call TRBJ2-7; D uncertain. V shed 1 base and J shed 2 bases, with 15 bases lying between them. The CDR3 has 16 amino acids. In germline, CDR1 is SGHTA, CDR2 FQGNSA. Here the CDR3 reads CASSLELGGSAYEQYF. The DNA for the CDR3 is TGTGCCAGCAGCTTAGAGCTGGGTGGCAGCGCCTACGAGCAGTACTTC.

This chain connects TRBV29-1 to TRBJ2-2, with TRBD1 matching 7 bases. Looked up from germline, CDR1 is SQVTM and CDR2 is ANQGSEA. J gave up 1 base and V 1 base, and 9 bases lay outside the gene matches. The CDR3 sequence is 17 residues long. The CDR3 sequence is CSVEVLQGLENTGELFF. The DNA of the CDR3 is TGCAGCGTTGAAGTCCTACAGGGGCTGGAGAACACCGGGGAGCTGTTTTTT.

This clonotype was found a few times. The rearrangement uses TRBV10-3 and TRBJ1-2, with a weak D call TRBD1 (6 bases). This CDR3 comprises 15 residues. Germline V gives CDR1 ENHRY, CDR2 SYGVKD. The V gene lost 4 bases and the J gene lost 6 bases, with 18 bases spanning the gap. CDR3 sequence reads: CAISVVVGGGDGYTF. CDR3 in DNA: TGTGCCATCAGTGTAGTGGTCGGAGGGGGTGATGGCTACACCTTC.